What follows are 31 T cell receptor beta chains derived from one specimen sequenced in a study of CD8+ T cells in alopecia areata. Extracted RNA was reverse transcribed, and the resulting cDNA served as sequencing template. Profiled with immunoSEQ multiplex PCR; TCRdb holds only in-frame clones, not every one. This sample has some 80,000 clones, with around 61% found just once. Noted treatment: oral pan-JAK inhibitor, 5-10 mg twice daily. The specimen comprised CD8+ T cells sorted from blood, sampled at week 24, from a patient treated with tofacitinib. The source is a human donor with alopecia areata.

This rearrangement joins TRBV6-5 to TRBJ2-7; tentatively, D is TRBD1 (5 bases). V was clipped by 0 bases and J by 3 bases, with 9 bases between them. From germline, CDR1 is MNHEY and CDR2 SVGAGI. CDR3 length equals 14 residues. The CDR3 sequence is CASSYSQGYYEQYF. Here the CDR3 DNA reads TGTGCCAGCAGTTACTCGCAGGGTTACTACGAGCAGTACTTC.

This clone was detected only once. This chain links TRBV27 with TRBJ2-1, with a possible D match to TRBD2 (5 bases). Germline V gives CDR1 MNHEY, CDR2 SMNVEV (reference sequence). CDR3 length equals 15 residues. The V gene lost 0 bases and the J gene lost 1 base, with 7 bases spanning the gap. The CDR3 region is CASSLSWRSYNEQFF. Here the CDR3 DNA reads TGTGCCAGCAGTTTATCTTGGAGGTCCTACAATGAGCAGTTCTTC.

The chain links TRBV28 to TRBJ2-7, with 10 nucleotides matching TRBD1. Germline V lookup: CDR1 MDHEN, CDR2 SYDVKM. The J segment lost 1 base and the V segment lost 6 bases, leaving 15 bases of the junction unmatched. This CDR3 contains 18 residues. CDR3 bases: TGTGCCAGCAGACGGACAGGGGGGCAGATACGGGAATCCTACGAGCAGTACTTC. Translated, it gives CASRRTGGQIRESYEQYF.

The CDR3 DNA reads TGTGCCAGCAGCCGTTTCGGACAGCAGGATCAGCCCCAGCATTTT. This gives the protein CASSRFGQQDQPQHF. V usage is TRBV9 and J usage is TRBJ1-5, with a weak D call TRBD1 (6 bases). The V gene's germline CDR1 is SGDLS and CDR2 YYNGEE. Trimming took off 4 bases at V and 5 bases at J, with 16 bases between the two ends. The CDR3 is made up of 15 amino acids.

This clone was found once. The chain links TRBV2 to TRBJ2-7; D is undetermined. The germline V gene encodes CDR1 SNHLY and CDR2 FYNNEI. CDR3 length equals 15 residues. With 3 bases removed from V and 1 base from J, the gap between germline ends came to 13 bases. This CDR3 is CASSDLDPESYEQYF. As DNA, the CDR3 is TGTGCCAGCAGTGATCTGGACCCGGAGTCCTACGAGCAGTACTTC.

This clone was picked up a small number of times. J is TRBJ2-5 and V is TRBV6-5, with TRBD2 matching 10 bases. This CDR3 is 16 amino acids long. The V gene's germline CDR1 is MNHEY and CDR2 SVGAGI. V gave up 2 bases and J gave up 2 bases; unmatched junction bases: 5. The CDR3 loop is CASSYGPSGGQETQYF. CDR3 coding DNA: TGTGCCAGCAGTTACGGGCCTAGCGGGGGTCAAGAGACCCAGTACTTC.

The chain carries TRBV27 and TRBJ2-7, with D tentatively TRBD1 (5 bases). V dropped 6 bases and J dropped 0 bases, with 9 bases sitting between them. CDR1 MNHEY and CDR2 SMNVEV come from the germline V gene (reference sequence). This CDR3 is 13 amino acids long. The CDR3 here is CASSPTVSYEQYF. DNA of the CDR3: TGTGCCAGCAGCCCGACAGTCTCCTACGAGCAGTACTTC.

The chain recombines TRBV6-6 with TRBJ1-1; D ambiguous. In germline, CDR1 is MNHNY, CDR2 SVGAGI (reference sequence). This CDR3 spans 13 amino acids. V dropped 7 bases and J dropped 2 bases, with 11 bases sitting between them. The CDR3 spells CASMPGPNTEAFF. The CDR3 coding sequence is TGTGCCAGCATGCCCGGTCCTAACACTGAAGCTTTCTTT.

The chain employs TRBV9 and TRBJ1-1; a weak D match, TRBD1 (5 bases). Germline V lookup: CDR1 SGDLS, CDR2 YYNGEE. The V gene lost 0 bases and the J gene lost 6 bases, with 12 bases spanning the gap. The CDR3 extends over 14 amino acids. CDR3 residues: CASSVAGLGAEAFF. The CDR3 nucleotides are TGTGCCAGCAGCGTAGCAGGGTTGGGCGCTGAAGCTTTCTTT. The variable domain in full, with the rest retrieved from reference TRBV9 and TRBJ1-1, is DSGVTQTPKHLITATGQRVTLRCSPRSGDLSVYWYQQSLDQGLQFLIQYYNGEERAKGNILERFSAQQFPDLHSELNLSSLELGDSALYFCASSVAGLGAEAFFGQGTRLTVV.

This clone occurred a few times. This chain uses TRBV27 with TRBJ2-7, with 7 bases identical to TRBD1. CDR1 is MNHEY, CDR2 SMNVEV, per germline (reference sequence). V was pared by 4 bases and J by 7 bases, with 7 bases of the junction left unmatched. This CDR3 spans 13 amino acids. CDR3 in DNA: TGTGCCAGCAGTTCCGGACAGGCCGTGGAGCAGTACTTC. Translated, it gives CASSSGQAVEQYF.

This clone occurred a few times. The CDR3 is CASTLTSGGTDTQYF. As DNA, the CDR3 is TGTGCCAGTACCTTGACTAGCGGGGGTACAGATACGCAGTATTTT. The V call is TRBV19, the J call TRBJ2-3; the match to TRBD2 covers 12 bases. CDR1 and CDR2 (germline): LNHDA, SQIVND (reference sequence). The CDR3 length is 15 residues. V shed 7 bases, J shed 3 bases, and the junction held 5 bases outside the gene matches.

This chain uses TRBV7-7 with TRBJ2-7, with D unclear. With 4 bases removed from V and 4 bases from J, the gap between germline ends came to 14 bases. Germline CDR1 and CDR2: SSHAT and FNYEAQ (reference sequence). CDR3 length equals 14 residues. The CDR3: CASSSSSADYEQYF. As DNA, the CDR3 is TGTGCCAGCAGCTCCTCGTCCGCCGATTACGAGCAGTACTTC.

V is TRBV19 and J is TRBJ1-2; D not resolved. Germline V CDR1 and CDR2: LNHDA, SQIVND (reference sequence). The CDR3 has 15 residues. V was pared by 2 bases and J by 0 bases, with 10 bases between. The CDR3 nucleotides read TGTGCCAGTAGTATACTGAGCAGGACTAACTATGGCTACACCTTC. This codes for CASSILSRTNYGYTF. The whole variable domain, remainder taken from reference TRBV19 and TRBJ1-2, is DGGITQSPKYLFRKEGQNVTLSCEQNLNHDAMYWYRQDPGQGLRLIYYSQIVNDFQKGDIAEGYSVSREKKESFPLTVTSAQKNPTAFYLCASSILSRTNYGYTFGSGTRLTVV.

This clone has more than one count but fewer than ten. This chain joins TRBV6-5 and TRBJ1-2; D unresolved. The CDR3 length is 15 residues. Trimming pared 1 base from V and 5 bases from J, leaving 14 bases between. Germline loops: CDR1 MNHEY, CDR2 SVGAGI. The CDR3 DNA sequence: TGTGCCAGCAGTTACTTTGGATCCAGGTTTTATGGCTACACCTTC. It encodes CASSYFGSRFYGYTF.

The rearrangement joins TRBV7-3 to TRBJ2-3, with TRBD1 matching over 8 bases. J lost 5 bases, V lost 5 bases, and 6 bases had no gene match. The germline V gene encodes CDR1 SGHTA and CDR2 FQGTGA. The CDR3 covers 14 residues. The CDR3 DNA reads TGTGCCAGCAGCGGGCAGGGGGCGGAAGATACGCAGTATTTT. It translates to CASSGQGAEDTQYF.

This clone has more than one count but fewer than ten. This chain links TRBV4-2 with TRBJ2-1, with 8 bases lining up with TRBD2. The length of the CDR3 is 16 residues. Per the germline V gene, CDR1 is LGHNA and CDR2 is YNFKEQ. Losses at the gene ends were 0 bases for V and 6 bases for J; bases not matched to a gene: 7. DNA of the CDR3: TGTGCCAGCAGCCAAGAATTCGGGAGGGCTGGCAATGAGCAGTTCTTC. Its translation is CASSQEFGRAGNEQFF.

The CDR3 reads CASSLVQDSNYGYTF. CDR3 bases: TGTGCCAGCAGCTTAGTGCAGGACTCTAACTATGGCTACACCTTC. This sequence joins TRBV7-2 and TRBJ1-2; D gene uncertain. Germline V gene data show CDR1 as SGHTA and CDR2 as FQGNSA. Trimming removed 1 base from V and 0 bases from J, with 9 bases in between. This CDR3 is 15 amino acids long.

The gene calls are TRBV4-1 and TRBJ2-5; D assignment may be TRBD1 or TRBD2 (5 bases each). V dropped 2 bases and J dropped 5 bases, with 15 bases sitting between them. Germline CDR1 is MGHRA and CDR2 is YSYEKL. The CDR3 is 15 residues long. The CDR3 DNA reads as TGCGCCAGCAGCCAAAGCCCCGGGACGAGTGAGACCCAGTACTTC. This translates into CASSQSPGTSETQYF.

This chain joins TRBV28 and TRBJ2-5; 7 bases agree with TRBD2. The ends lost 7 bases at V and 4 bases at J; junction bases unmatched: 9. Germline assignment: CDR1 MDHEN and CDR2 SYDVKM. There are 14 residues in the CDR3. The CDR3 DNA reads TGTGCCAGCATTGCGGGAGTGTATAGAGAGACCCAGTACTTC. Residues: CASIAGVYRETQYF.

V usage is TRBV1 and J usage is TRBJ1-1; the table's D call of TRBD1 was not tested on the DNA. TRBV1 is marked as a pseudogene. CDR3 length equals 13 residues. The CDR3 DNA sequence: TGCACCAGCAGCCAACAGGGGAACACTGAAGCTTTCTTT. This codes for CTSSQQGNTEAFF.

CDR3 region: CASSFTGGVAEAFF. Here the CDR3 DNA reads TGTGCCAGCAGTTTCACAGGGGGCGTCGCTGAAGCTTTCTTT. The V and J genes are TRBV27 and TRBJ1-1, with 9 bases aligning to TRBD1. V shed 3 bases and J 6 bases; nucleotides not matched to a gene: 5. CDR1 is MNHEY and CDR2 is SMNVEV in the germline V gene (reference sequence). CDR3 size: 14 residues.

The chain carries TRBV5-4 and TRBJ2-7; D is possibly TRBD1 or TRBD2 (5 bases each). V shed 4 bases and J shed 6 bases, with 11 bases lying between them. Germline V CDR1 and CDR2: SGHNT, YYREEE (reference sequence). This CDR3 spans 12 amino acids. The CDR3 sequence is CASSVGGSEQYF. For the CDR3, the DNA is TGTGCCAGCAGCGTTGGGGGAAGCGAGCAGTACTTC.

For the CDR3, the DNA is TGCAGCGTTGAAGGGCAGGGGGCGTTGTACTTC. It codes for CSVEGQGALYF. The chain recombines TRBV29-1 with TRBJ2-7; 8 nucleotides align to TRBD1. The CDR3 is 11 residues long. Germline loops: CDR1 SQVTM, CDR2 ANQGSEA. J was trimmed by 12 bases and V by 1 base; bases with no gene match: 5.

This clone was seen more than once but under ten times. The chain carries TRBV7-9 and TRBJ1-1, with a possible D match to TRBD1 (6 bases). The CDR3 is 15 residues long. From germline, CDR1 is SEHNR and CDR2 FQNEAQ (reference sequence). V lost 5 bases and J lost 2, with 15 bases in between. CDR3 loop: CASSTSQGGNTEAFF. CDR3 coding DNA: TGTGCCAGCAGCACCTCACAGGGAGGTAACACTGAAGCTTTCTTT.

To note about this clone: This sample also contains other DNA sequences that code for the same CDR3. The chain is built from TRBV27 and TRBJ2-7, with TRBD2 as a possible D gene (5 bases). This CDR3 contains 14 residues. Germline CDR1 is MNHEY and CDR2 is SMNVEV (reference sequence). Trimming stripped 3 bases from V and 1 base from J, with 10 bases between. The CDR3 DNA reads as TGTGCCAGCAGTTTGAGTGGAGGATCCTACGAGCAGTACTTC. This translates into CASSLSGGSYEQYF.

This clone was counted between two and nine times. CDR3 amino acids: CASSLEGPASYNEQFF. The CDR3 DNA reads as TGTGCCAGCAGCTTGGAAGGGCCCGCCTCCTACAATGAGCAGTTCTTC. This sequence joins TRBV5-4 and TRBJ2-1; D ambiguous. The CDR3 contains 16 residues. V was shortened by 0 bases and J by 0 bases, with 10 bases between the two germline ends. Germline-derived CDR1 and CDR2 are SGHNT and YYREEE (reference sequence).

This chain's CDR3 is CASSLEDRAIPDTQYF. CDR3 DNA: TGTGCCAGCAGCTTAGAAGACAGGGCCATTCCAGATACGCAGTATTTT. This chain links TRBV7-3 with TRBJ2-3, with 7 bases matching TRBD1. This CDR3 spans 16 amino acids. Trimming removed 2 bases from V and 4 bases from J; junction bases left unmatched: 9. Germline CDR1 is SGHTA and CDR2 is FQGTGA.

The chain links TRBV14 to TRBJ2-7; TRBD1 matches 9 bases. This CDR3 has 14 amino acids. The V gene end was trimmed by 4 bases and the J gene end by 2 bases; junction bases not matched to a gene: 3. Germline V lookup: CDR1 SGHDN, CDR2 FVKESK. The CDR3 DNA is TGTGCCAGCAGCCCCGGGACAGGGCCCTACGAGCAGTACTTC. This encodes CASSPGTGPYEQYF.

The CDR3 coding sequence is TGCGCCAGCAGCCAAGATCGTAGGGGGAATGAAAAACTGTTTTTT. Translated, it gives CASSQDRRGNEKLFF. V and J are TRBV4-3 and TRBJ1-4; D perhaps matches TRBD1 (6 bases). CDR1 is LGHNA, CDR2 YSLEER, per germline. Trimming took 0 bases from V and 5 from J, leaving 10 bases between them. The CDR3 extends over 15 amino acids.

In DNA, the CDR3 is TGCGCCAGCAGCTTGGAACTAGCGCCCAGCGGGCTTCGCAATGAGCAGTTCTTC. This sequence encodes CASSLELAPSGLRNEQFF. V gene TRBV5-1 combines with J gene TRBJ2-1; 7 positions agree with TRBD2. The CDR3 loop spans 18 amino acids. With 0 bases clipped from V and 6 bases from J, the junction kept 15 bases outside the gene matches. Germline V gene lookup returns CDR1 SGHRS and CDR2 YFSETQ.

The J gene is TRBJ2-7, the V gene TRBV15, with D unresolved. Germline V gives CDR1 LNHNV, CDR2 YYDKDF (reference sequence). V lost 0 bases, J lost 5 bases, and 14 bases lay in between. This CDR3 contains 15 residues. This CDR3 reads CATSRDPQKVDEQYF. The CDR3 DNA is TGTGCCACCAGCAGAGATCCACAGAAGGTGGACGAGCAGTACTTC.